The source of this TCR beta chain is a study of somatic mutations in cytotoxic T cells in rheumatoid arthritis. Study at large: Patient blood (around 30 ml EDTA) was collected right after diagnosis, preceding any treatment.

After CD4+ and CD8+ cells were isolated by positive magnetic bead selection, their purity was checked by flow cytometry. Assay used: immunoSEQ multiplex PCR; TCRdb lists only in-frame clones, some missing. The table has some 20,000 clones, over 75% seen once. This receptor was taken from an adult with rheumatoid arthritis. The specimen was CD8+ T cells sorted from blood.

The CDR3 DNA is TGTGCCAGTAGTTCTGGGCATGGCTACACCTTC. Amino acid sequence: CASSSGHGYTF. The chain has TRBV19 and TRBJ1-2; D gene uncertain. V lost 5 bases, J lost 6 bases, and 7 bases lay in between. This CDR3 region has 11 residues. Germline assignment: CDR1 LNHDA and CDR2 SQIVND (reference sequence).